A single sample is the source of the 20 T cell receptor beta chains below, sequenced in a study of T cells in localized non-small cell lung cancer. Some clones are missing from TCRdb's copy, which holds only in-frame ones; the method was immunoSEQ multiplex PCR. The sample consists of around 15,000 clones, 85% to 90% of them appearing once. Sequences were derived from peripheral blood mononuclear cells, sampled before any cancer treatment. Receptors originate from a woman aged 40-70 years with stage III lung adenocarcinoma.

This clone was recorded once. The chain is built from TRBV6-6 and TRBJ2-7; perhaps D is TRBD1 or TRBD2 (5 bases each). Germline CDR1 is MNHNY and CDR2 is SVGAGI (reference sequence). CDR3 length equals 15 residues. V was shortened by 2 bases and J by 3 bases, with 14 bases between the two germline ends. The DNA of the CDR3 is TGTGCCAGCAGTTACCCCCGGAGAGGGGTCTACGAGCAGTACTTC. Amino acid sequence: CASSYPRRGVYEQYF.

This chain joins TRBV7-2 and TRBJ2-1; 14 bases match TRBD2. The germline V gene encodes CDR1 SGHTA and CDR2 FQGNSA. The CDR3 covers 16 residues. The J segment lost 8 bases and the V segment lost 4 bases, leaving 7 bases of the junction unmatched. CDR3 sequence: CASSSSTSGGAYEQFF. In nucleotides, the CDR3 is TGTGCCAGCAGCTCTTCGACTAGCGGGGGGGCGTATGAGCAGTTCTTC.

The rearrangement links TRBV2 to TRBJ1-4; 9 bases fit TRBD1. CDR3 length equals 14 residues. Per germline, CDR1 SNHLY and CDR2 FYNNEI. Losses at the gene ends were 7 bases for V and 8 bases for J; bases not matched to a gene: 8. The CDR3 sequence is CASMPDRGKEKLFF. CDR3 coding DNA: TGTGCCAGCATGCCGGACAGGGGTAAAGAAAAACTGTTTTTT.

V usage is TRBV19 and J usage is TRBJ1-1; D is ambiguous. The CDR3 loop spans 13 amino acids. V was clipped by 3 bases and J by 1 base, with 6 bases between them. Germline lookup yields CDR1 LNHDA and CDR2 SQIVND (reference sequence). The CDR3 nucleotides read TGTGCCAGTAGTATTGGAAGGAACACTGAAGCTTTCTTT. This translates into CASSIGRNTEAFF.

The V and J genes are TRBV9 and TRBJ1-2; TRBD1 matches at 9 bases. This CDR3 comprises 15 residues. CDR1 is SGDLS and CDR2 is YYNGEE in the germline V gene. Trimming took 2 bases from V and 2 from J; bases not matched to a gene: 4. CDR3 in DNA: TGTGCCAGCAGCGTTACAGGGGGCACGAACTATGGCTACACCTTC. This gives the protein CASSVTGGTNYGYTF.

The V call is TRBV7-2, the J call TRBJ1-4; unclear D gene. The CDR3 runs to 15 residues. Germline CDR1 reads SGHTA; CDR2 reads FQGNSA. Trimming shortened V by 2 bases and J by 5 bases, and 12 bases separated the two germline ends. The CDR3 nucleotides read TGTGCCAGCAGCTTATTTTTCGCGGAGAATGAAAAACTGTTTTTT. Its protein is CASSLFFAENEKLFF.

This chain links TRBV2 with TRBJ2-3; TRBD2 matches at 8 bases. The CDR3 is made up of 13 amino acids. Trimming at V came to 8 bases and at J to 6 bases, leaving 7 bases not matched to a gene. CDR1 and CDR2 (germline): SNHLY, FYNNEI. In DNA, the CDR3 is TGTGCCAGCGGGACTAGTTTTTCGGATACGCAGTATTTT. As protein: CASGTSFSDTQYF.

The chain carries TRBV19 and TRBJ2-5; D is possibly TRBD1 (7 bases). In germline, CDR1 is LNHDA, CDR2 SQIVND (reference sequence). Trimming removed 7 bases from V and 4 bases from J, with 13 bases in between. CDR3 length equals 13 residues. The CDR3 is CASNGGGGETQYF. CDR3 in DNA: TGTGCCAGTAATGGAGGGGGCGGAGAGACCCAGTACTTC.

The chain recombines TRBV28 with TRBJ2-6; 9 bases align to TRBD1. The CDR3 runs to 15 residues. CDR1 is MDHEN and CDR2 is SYDVKM in the germline V gene. The trim removed 5 bases at V and 4 bases at J, leaving 3 bases unmatched. The CDR3 region has the DNA TGTGCCAGCAGTACAGGGGGCGCGGGGGCCAACGTCCTGACTTTC. Translated: CASSTGGAGANVLTF.

V gene TRBV7-9 combines with J gene TRBJ1-2; a possible D gene is TRBD1 (5 bases). The CDR3 is 15 residues long. Trimming removed 5 bases from V and 4 bases from J, with 17 bases in between. Germline-derived CDR1 and CDR2 are SEHNR and FQNEAQ (reference sequence). CDR3 protein: CASSEQVLRVYGYTF. For the CDR3, the DNA is TGTGCCAGCAGCGAACAGGTTCTGAGGGTCTATGGCTACACCTTC.

This chain uses TRBV10-2 with TRBJ1-5; no firm D call. Trimming cost V 0 bases and J 4 bases, with 4 bases left between them. CDR3 length: 13 residues. The V gene's germline CDR1 is WSHSY and CDR2 SAAADI. DNA for the CDR3: TGCGCCAGCAGTGAGTCAAGAAATCAGCCCCAGCATTTT. Protein product: CASSESRNQPQHF.

The chain uses TRBV28 and TRBJ1-4; D gene uncertain. This CDR3 region has 16 residues. Deletions cut 5 bases from V and 6 bases from J, with 19 bases between. Looked up from germline, CDR1 is MDHEN and CDR2 is SYDVKM. The CDR3 nucleotides are TGTGCCAGCAGTCGGACCGCCGGTGGGCTTTATGAAAAACTGTTTTTT. Translation gives CASSRTAGGLYEKLFF.

This rearrangement joins TRBV25-1 to TRBJ1-1; perhaps TRBD1 as D (5 bases). The V and J ends lost 3 bases and 1 base respectively, with 12 bases between them. This CDR3 is 15 amino acids long. From germline, CDR1 is MGHDK and CDR2 SYGVNS. The CDR3 reads CASSDRIQENTEAFF. The CDR3, as DNA: TGTGCCAGCAGTGACCGAATACAGGAGAACACTGAAGCTTTCTTT.

This clone has more than one count but fewer than ten. The chain couples TRBV29-1 to TRBJ1-1; D gene unclear. The V gene's germline CDR1 is SQVTM and CDR2 ANQGSEA. CDR3 length: 12 amino acids. Trimming removed 7 bases at V and 2 bases at J, with 11 bases between. DNA for the CDR3: TGCAGCGCCCGGCAACACAACACTGAAGCTTTCTTT. Protein sequence: CSARQHNTEAFF.

This chain uses TRBV6-6 with TRBJ2-7; possible D gene TRBD1, 6 bases. V dropped 5 bases and J dropped 1 base, with 12 bases sitting between them. Germline V CDR1 and CDR2: MNHNY, SVGAGI (reference sequence). The CDR3 is 14 amino acids. The CDR3 DNA reads TGTGCCAGCAGTCACGGACAGACTTCCTACGAGCAGTACTTC. It encodes CASSHGQTSYEQYF.

The chain joins TRBV5-8 to TRBJ1-2, with TRBD1 matching 9 bases. CDR3 length: 15 residues. Germline V gene data show CDR1 as SGHTS and CDR2 as YDEGEE. V lost 5 bases and J lost 3; bases outside the gene matches: 8. CDR3 sequence reads: CASSLQGAEHYGYTF. The CDR3 DNA reads TGTGCCAGCAGTCTACAGGGGGCTGAGCACTATGGCTACACCTTC. The full variable domain, completed using reference TRBV5-8 and TRBJ1-2, is EAGVTQSPTHLIKTRGQQATLRCSPISGHTSVYWYQQALGLGLQFLLWYDEGEERNRGNFPPRFSGRQFPNYSSELNVNALELEDSALYLCASSLQGAEHYGYTFGSGTRLTVV.

This clone has a single count. V usage is TRBV6-6 and J usage is TRBJ1-5; a weak D match, TRBD1 (6 bases). The length of the CDR3 is 13 residues. The germline V gene has CDR1 MNHNY and CDR2 SVGAGI (reference sequence). Between the trimmed V and J ends, which lost 6 bases and 3 bases, there was a span of 9 bases. CDR3 DNA sequence: TGTGCCAGCAGGGACAGCAACAATCAGCCCCAGCATTTT. Encoded protein: CASRDSNNQPQHF.

V and J are TRBV7-9 and TRBJ2-7; tentatively, D is TRBD1 or TRBD2 (5 bases each). There are 15 residues in the CDR3. The V gene lost 4 bases and the J gene lost 3 bases, with 16 bases spanning the gap. Germline assignment: CDR1 SEHNR and CDR2 FQNEAQ (reference sequence). CDR3 nucleotides: TGTGCCAGCAGCTCCCCTGGGACCCATATCTACGAGCAGTACTTC. Amino acid sequence: CASSSPGTHIYEQYF.

The chain has TRBV27 and TRBJ1-4; TRBD1 agrees at 7 bases. Trimming removed 5 bases from V and 2 bases from J; junction bases left unmatched: 11. The CDR3 extends over 17 amino acids. The germline V gene encodes CDR1 MNHEY and CDR2 SMNVEV (reference sequence). The CDR3 DNA reads TGTGCCAGCAGTGGTGACAGGGTAAAGGGGACTAATGAAAAACTGTTTTTT. Protein: CASSGDRVKGTNEKLFF.

The chain joins TRBV9 to TRBJ1-4, with D hard to call. Trimming cost V 3 bases and J 0 bases, with 6 bases left between them. The length of the CDR3 is 14 residues. In germline, CDR1 is SGDLS, CDR2 YYNGEE. For the CDR3, the DNA is TGTGCCAGCAGCGCAAGTCCAACTAATGAAAAACTGTTTTTT. This sequence encodes CASSASPTNEKLFF.